This T cell receptor beta chain was identified in a study of long-term antiretroviral therapy in people with HIV. Study-wide results and limits: The repertoire was dominated at all time points by clones expanded before ART. HIV repertoires spanned tighter CDR3 length ranges than controls did.

The run of the v3.0 immunoSEQ assay was at survey level. The table came from immunoSEQ multiplex PCR; TCRdb's copy has only in-frame clones and leaves some out. The sample holds fewer than 30,000 clones, about 85% seen once. As concerns this clone: Its specificity is not known. The sample carries other DNA sequences with the same CDR3.

The germline V gene encodes CDR1 PRHDT and CDR2 FYEKMQ (reference sequence). This CDR3 region has 15 residues. The ends lost 5 bases at V and 3 bases at J; junction bases unmatched: 9. V usage is TRBV13 and J usage is TRBJ2-7; 8 bases are shared with TRBD1. This sample comprised unsorted PBMCs, obtained roughly 2.6 years after starting antiretroviral therapy. The sequence derives from a man in his forties with HIV. This CDR3 reads CASSPPGTGLYEQYF. CDR3 DNA: TGTGCCAGCAGCCCACCCGGGACAGGCCTCTACGAGCAGTACTTC.